This T cell receptor beta chain was identified in a study of tumor-infiltrating lymphocytes in localized non-small cell lung cancer. Study overall: Patients included smokers and never-smokers with various histologies, some sampled after neoadjuvant chemotherapy. Each patient gave resected tumor and non-adjacent uninvolved lung tissue.

This CDR3 comprises 12 residues. Germline V CDR1 and CDR2: MNHEY, SVGAGI. V was trimmed by 1 base and J by 7 bases, leaving 5 bases between them. Method: immunoSEQ multiplex PCR; TCRdb's copy keeps in-frame clones and lacks some. In the table there are some 21,000 clones, 60% to 80% of which are singletons. As concerns this clone: Antigen unknown.

Study-wide results and caveats: No T-cell fraction difference was seen between IM1 and IM2 tumors. Not all patients were TCR sequenced, owing to tissue quantity.

The sequenced material came from lung tumor tissue. This TCR was sampled from a human donor with non-small cell lung cancer. The V and J genes are TRBV6-5 and TRBJ2-1; unclear D gene. CDR3 region: CASSYLGNEQFF. The CDR3 bases are TGTGCCAGCAGTTACTTAGGTAATGAGCAGTTCTTC.